This TCR beta chain was documented in a study of beta chain features in type 1 diabetes. Study outcomes and limitations: The study found that naive, central memory and Treg TCRB repertoires appeared more similar in patients than in healthy donors.

Germline CDR1 reads SGDLS; CDR2 reads YYNGEE. The V end was cut by 3 bases, the J end by 2 bases, with 12 bases between. This CDR3 is built from 15 residues. The isolated RNA, all of it, was reverse transcribed, so expressed TCRB transcripts were what got sequenced. Sequencing was performed with immunoSEQ multiplex PCR; in TCRdb, only in-frame clones are kept and a portion is missing. The sample includes about 240,000 clones, around 26% of them seen just once. A word on this clone: What it binds is not known.

The chain employs TRBV9 and TRBJ2-1; D possibly corresponds to TRBD1 (5 bases). This TCR derives from a man aged 25-40 years in good health. Input material: central memory CD4+ T cells from blood. CDR3 region: CASSEGPTAYNEQFF. CDR3 bases: TGTGCCAGCAGCGAGGGGCCAACGGCCTACAATGAGCAGTTCTTC.